Listed below are T cell receptor beta chains from one sample, sequenced in a study of CD8 T cells in Susac syndrome. TCRdb independently ran MiXCR on the immunoSEQ multiplex PCR reads; one entry per CDR3 protein. The sample includes 100,000 to 150,000 distinct CDR3 sequences, nearly 95% of them seen just once. Sequencing input: CD4+ T cells from PBMCs. These receptor sequences come from a human donor in good health. Each CDR3 is given with its conserved first and last residue. The order of the fields is clone size, D gene, V gene, CDR3 protein. D genes are given only for firm matches. The listing skips clone size in some rows; elsewhere it reads once, few, many or a size class.

size: .
D: .
V: TRBV25-1
CDR3: CASSDYGDSYTDTQYF

size: .
D: TRBD2
V: TRBV7-2
CDR3: CASSLDPSGRIYNEQFF

size: .
D: TRBD1
V: TRBV27
CDR3: CASSQYRGIYEQYF

size: .
D: .
V: TRBV3-1
CDR3: CASSQAGYMNTEAFF

size: .
D: .
V: TRBV29-1
CDR3: CSVRRGPNTEAFF

size: .
D: .
V: TRBV29-1
CDR3: CSPRLWVGETQYF

size: once
D: .
V: TRBV7-9
CDR3: CASSLGGSANEKLFF

size: .
D: .
V: TRBV7-9
CDR3: CASSLASGGQYF

size: .
D: TRBD2
V: TRBV27
CDR3: CASRQMVGLAGSNEQFF

size: .
D: TRBD2
V: TRBV28
CDR3: CASSPFRGVTQETQYF

size: .
D: .
V: TRBV6-5
CDR3: CASSPNTVDNTEAFF

size: .
D: .
V: TRBV28
CDR3: CASWLGRETQYF

size: .
D: TRBD2
V: TRBV12-3/TRBV12-4
CDR3: CASRLAGGPRETQYF

size: .
D: .
V: TRBV2
CDR3: CASSRRDTSVEQYF

size: .
D: .
V: TRBV29-1
CDR3: CSVAFGGRALRNTEAFF

size: .
D: TRBD1
V: TRBV7-9
CDR3: CASSLARTGGVAYNEQFF

size: once
D: .
V: TRBV19
CDR3: CASSTRDPWEQFF

size: .
D: .
V: TRBV5-4
CDR3: CASSLVSGSDTQYF

size: .
D: .
V: TRBV2
CDR3: CASTEAGEEEKLFF

size: .
D: .
V: TRBV12-3/TRBV12-4
CDR3: CASTRDGAMNTEAFF

size: .
D: .
V: TRBV4-2
CDR3: CASSYTRGDHSGNTIYF

size: .
D: .
V: TRBV28
CDR3: CASSLPKGQETQYF

size: .
D: TRBD2
V: TRBV2
CDR3: CASAQGLAAYEQYF

size: .
D: .
V: TRBV12-3/TRBV12-4
CDR3: CASSQRGTKETQYF

size: .
D: TRBD1
V: TRBV19
CDR3: CASSISGTVYNEQFF

size: .
D: .
V: TRBV7-8
CDR3: CASTTMGGRETQYF

size: .
D: TRBD1
V: TRBV11-3
CDR3: CASSRDSPNEQFF

size: once
D: TRBD1
V: TRBV7-2
CDR3: CASSFPPRGLVETQYF

size: .
D: .
V: TRBV2
CDR3: CASSAGPTTDTQYF

size: few
D: .
V: TRBV29-1
CDR3: CSVGGETQYF

size: .
D: .
V: TRBV7-9
CDR3: CASSSAGSYEQYF

size: .
D: TRBD1
V: TRBV18
CDR3: CASSPQGGGEFYTF

size: .
D: TRBD2
V: TRBV20-1
CDR3: CSATPLAGGDHDNEQFF

size: once
D: .
V: TRBV30
CDR3: CAWSGSGNEQFF

size: .
D: .
V: TRBV19
CDR3: CASWGGIPAHYGYTF

size: .
D: .
V: TRBV7-2
CDR3: CASSLGTVETQYF

size: .
D: .
V: TRBV18
CDR3: CASSQDRHQPQHF

size: .
D: TRBD1
V: TRBV28
CDR3: CASRGQGAKDTEAFF